Listed here are 8 T cell receptor beta chains from one sample, sequenced in a study of T cells in Graves' hyperthyroidism and ophthalmopathy. RNA transcripts gave rise to amplified TCR beta CDR3 regions. A set of HTBI primers served as the primers for a first-round RT-PCR of the TCR CDR3. TCRdb analysed the multiplex PCR reads with MiXCR anew, one entry per CDR3 protein. The data contain a few hundred thousand distinct CDR3 sequences, roughly 19% of them singletons. The sequenced material came from blood. The receptors were gathered from a man aged 50-60 years with Graves' ophthalmopathy.

This clonotype occurred many times. The CDR3, as DNA: TGTGCCAGCAGCTCACTCGGCGGGGGAGACGAGCAGTTCTTC. Its translation: CASSSLGGGDEQFF. The chain is built from TRBV7-3 and TRBJ2-1, with TRBD2 matching 7 bases. Germline V lookup: CDR1 SGHTA, CDR2 FQGTGA. V was pared by 4 bases and J by 10 bases, with 10 bases of the junction left unmatched. The CDR3 spans 14 residues.

This clonotype was counted at least ten times. The V and J genes are TRBV15 and TRBJ2-5; the D is unclear. Germline V gives CDR1 LNHNV, CDR2 YYDKDF (reference sequence). CDR3 length: 15 residues. V was clipped by 0 bases and J by 2 bases, with 10 bases between them. The CDR3 reads CATSRDPQRQETQYF. DNA for the CDR3: TGTGCCACCAGCAGAGATCCCCAGAGACAAGAGACCCAGTACTTC.

The chain is built from TRBV30 and TRBJ2-1, with D possibly being TRBD1 or TRBD2 (5 bases each). This CDR3 comprises 15 residues. V was trimmed by 2 bases and J by 2 bases, leaving 13 bases between them. CDR1 GTSNPN and CDR2 SVGIG come from the germline V gene (reference sequence). The CDR3 DNA reads TGTGCCTGGAGTAAAGGGTCGGGGCCCTACAATGAGCAGTTCTTC. The encoded protein is CAWSKGSGPYNEQFF. The full variable domain, its missing parts supplied by reference TRBV30 and TRBJ2-1, is SQTIHQWPATLVQPVGSPLSLECTVEGTSNPNLYWYRQAAGRGLQLLFYSVGIGQISSEVPQNLSASRPQDRQFILSSKKLLLSDSGFYLCAWSKGSGPYNEQFFGPGTRLTVL.

The V and J genes are TRBV28 and TRBJ1-5; weak D call: TRBD1 (6 bases). The CDR3 has 15 amino acids. Germline CDR1 reads MDHEN; CDR2 reads SYDVKM. The V end was cut by 7 bases, the J end by 6 bases, with 19 bases between. This CDR3 is CASIPVGARVQPQHF. CDR3 nucleotide sequence: TGTGCCAGCATCCCGGTGGGGGCACGGGTTCAGCCCCAGCATTTT.

The rearrangement joins TRBV6-1 to TRBJ1-1; TRBD1 agrees at 10 bases. From germline, CDR1 is MNHNS and CDR2 SASEGT. The junction had 8 bases not matched to a gene; V was cut back by 5 bases and J by 5 bases. The CDR3 runs to 15 residues. In DNA, the CDR3 is TGTGCCAGCAGTCCCCCGGGACAGGGGCGGACTGAAGCTTTCTTT. This encodes CASSPPGQGRTEAFF.

A few counts support this clonotype. The gene calls are TRBV11-2 and TRBJ1-4; 7 bases align to TRBD1. The CDR3 has 18 residues. V lost 1 base to trimming and J lost 2 bases; unmatched junction nucleotides: 10. Germline V gene data show CDR1 as SGHAT and CDR2 as FQNNGV. The CDR3 region is CASSLVGQEVATNEKLFF. The DNA of the CDR3 is TGTGCCAGCAGCTTAGTTGGACAGGAGGTTGCGACTAATGAAAAACTGTTTTTT.

This clonotype has just a few counts. The chain joins TRBV4-1 to TRBJ2-2; D is possibly TRBD2 (6 bases). CDR1 and CDR2 (germline): MGHRA, YSYEKL. The CDR3 loop spans 16 amino acids. V was shortened by 5 bases and J by 4 bases, with 17 bases between the two germline ends. This chain's CDR3 is CASSEMTGASTGELFF. The CDR3 DNA is TGCGCCAGCAGCGAAATGACGGGAGCGAGCACCGGGGAGCTGTTTTTT.

V gene TRBV11-2 combines with J gene TRBJ1-3; possibly TRBD1 for D (6 bases). The germline V and J ends were trimmed by 8 bases and 0 bases, with 20 bases remaining between them. This CDR3 has 17 residues. The germline CDR1 and CDR2 sequences are SGHAT and FQNNGV. The CDR3 region is CASGPEGGHTSGNTIYF. In DNA, the CDR3 is TGTGCCAGCGGACCCGAGGGGGGTCACACCTCTGGAAACACCATATATTTT.